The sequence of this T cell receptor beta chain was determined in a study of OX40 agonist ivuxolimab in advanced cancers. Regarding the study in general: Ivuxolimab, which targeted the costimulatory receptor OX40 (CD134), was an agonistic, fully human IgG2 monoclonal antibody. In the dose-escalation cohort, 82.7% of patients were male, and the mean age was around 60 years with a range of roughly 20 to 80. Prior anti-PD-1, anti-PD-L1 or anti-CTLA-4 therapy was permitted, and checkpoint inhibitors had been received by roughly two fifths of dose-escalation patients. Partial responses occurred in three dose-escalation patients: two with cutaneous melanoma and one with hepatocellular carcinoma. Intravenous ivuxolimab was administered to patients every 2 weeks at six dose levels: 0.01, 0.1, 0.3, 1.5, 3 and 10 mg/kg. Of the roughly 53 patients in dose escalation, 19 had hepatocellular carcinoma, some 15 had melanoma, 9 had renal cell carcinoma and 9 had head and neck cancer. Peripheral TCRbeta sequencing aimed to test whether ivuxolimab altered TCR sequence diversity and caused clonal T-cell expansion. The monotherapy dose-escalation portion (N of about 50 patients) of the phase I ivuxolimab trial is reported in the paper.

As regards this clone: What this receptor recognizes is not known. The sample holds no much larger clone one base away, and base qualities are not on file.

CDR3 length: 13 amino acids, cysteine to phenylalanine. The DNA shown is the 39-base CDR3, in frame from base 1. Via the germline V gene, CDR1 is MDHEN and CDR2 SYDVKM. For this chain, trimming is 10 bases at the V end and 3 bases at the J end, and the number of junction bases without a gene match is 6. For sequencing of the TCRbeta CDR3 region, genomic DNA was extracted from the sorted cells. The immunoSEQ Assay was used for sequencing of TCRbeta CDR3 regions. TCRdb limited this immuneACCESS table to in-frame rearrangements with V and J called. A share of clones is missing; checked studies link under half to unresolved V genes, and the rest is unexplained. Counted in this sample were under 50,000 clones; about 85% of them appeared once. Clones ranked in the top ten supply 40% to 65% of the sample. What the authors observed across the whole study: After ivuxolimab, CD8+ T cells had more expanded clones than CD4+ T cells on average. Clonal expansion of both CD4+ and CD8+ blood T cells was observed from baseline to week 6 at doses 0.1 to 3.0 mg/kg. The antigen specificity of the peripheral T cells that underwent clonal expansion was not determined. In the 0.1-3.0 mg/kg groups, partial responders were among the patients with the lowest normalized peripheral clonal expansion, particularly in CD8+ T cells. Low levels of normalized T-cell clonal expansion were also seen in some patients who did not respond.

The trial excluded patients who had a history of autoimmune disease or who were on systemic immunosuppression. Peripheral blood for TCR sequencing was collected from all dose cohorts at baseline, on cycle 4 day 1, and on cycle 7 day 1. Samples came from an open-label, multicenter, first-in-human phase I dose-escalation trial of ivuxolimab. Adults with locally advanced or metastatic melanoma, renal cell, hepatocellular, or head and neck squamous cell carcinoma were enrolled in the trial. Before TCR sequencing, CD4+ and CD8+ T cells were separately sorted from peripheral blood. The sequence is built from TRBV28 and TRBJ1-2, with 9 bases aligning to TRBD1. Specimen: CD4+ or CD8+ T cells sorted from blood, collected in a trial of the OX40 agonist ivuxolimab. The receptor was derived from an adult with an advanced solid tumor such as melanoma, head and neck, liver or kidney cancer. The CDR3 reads CAIEQGADYGYTF. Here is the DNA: TGTGCCATAGAACAGGGGGCGGACTATGGCTACACCTTC.